The next 5 T cell receptor beta chains were all read from a single sample in a study of T cells in localized non-small cell lung cancer. Assay used: immunoSEQ multiplex PCR; TCRdb lists only in-frame clones, some missing. The sample comprises around 2,600 clones, around 32% of which are singletons, and around 5.8% rests with the top ten. Material: lung tumor tissue, obtained before any cancer treatment. The receptors stem from a man aged 40 to 70 with stage I lung adenocarcinoma.

The chain joins TRBV30 to TRBJ1-2; the D gene is possibly TRBD1 (6 bases). Deletions cut 4 bases from V and 0 bases from J, with 24 bases between. The CDR3 extends over 18 amino acids. The germline V gene encodes CDR1 GTSNPN and CDR2 SVGIG (reference sequence). The CDR3, as DNA: TGTGCCTGGACCTCCGAAAAATACAGGACAGCACCTAACTATGGCTACACCTTC. Protein: CAWTSEKYRTAPNYGYTF.

This clone was counted only a few times. The V gene is TRBV11-3, the J gene TRBJ2-2; 7 positions match TRBD1. Germline trimming cut 3 bases from V and 3 bases from J; bases unmatched to any gene: 4. The CDR3 totals 15 residues. Looked up from germline, CDR1 is SGHNT and CDR2 is YENEEA. The CDR3 loop is CASSFDRVDTGELFF. As DNA, the CDR3 is TGTGCCAGCAGCTTCGACAGGGTGGACACCGGGGAGCTGTTTTTT.

This rearrangement joins TRBV11-3 to TRBJ2-5; maybe TRBD2 (5 bases). V was shortened by 0 bases and J by 5 bases, with 10 bases between the two germline ends. Per germline, CDR1 SGHNT and CDR2 YENEEA. This CDR3 is built from 14 residues. The CDR3 nucleotides read TGTGCCAGCAGCTTAGATCTGGAGGCGGAGACCCAGTACTTC. Encoded protein: CASSLDLEAETQYF.

This rearrangement joins TRBV15 to TRBJ2-1; the match to TRBD1 covers 9 bases. The CDR3 has 15 amino acids. In germline, CDR1 is LNHNV, CDR2 YYDKDF (reference sequence). J was trimmed by 8 bases and V by 5 bases; bases with no gene match: 10. The CDR3 DNA follows: TGTGCCACCAGCGGTGGGGGACAGGGTGGACATGAGCAGTTCTTC. Translation gives CATSGGGQGGHEQFF.

This clone was detected a few times. This chain's CDR3 is CASRRGMNTEAFF. CDR3 nucleotides: TGTGCCAGTCGGAGGGGGATGAACACTGAAGCTTTCTTT. The chain combines TRBV9 with TRBJ1-1; D may be TRBD1 (6 bases). Germline CDR1 is SGDLS and CDR2 is YYNGEE. Trimming took off 8 bases at V and 0 bases at J, with 11 bases between the two ends. The CDR3 totals 13 residues.